The present entry profiles one T cell receptor (beta chain) with its context. These data originate in a study of shared clonotypes between healthy human individuals. The CDR3 spans 16 residues. The germline CDR1 and CDR2 sequences are LNHDA and SQIVND (reference sequence). Trimming took 4 bases from V and 2 from J; bases not matched to a gene: 8. Assay used: immunoSEQ multiplex PCR; TCRdb lists only in-frame clones, some missing. The sample has over a million clones, 75% seen once. This chain connects TRBV19 to TRBJ2-3; TRBD2 matches at 8 bases. The sample was memory CD4+ T cells sorted from blood. Subset: CD45RA-negative fraction. This receptor was taken from a man aged 18 to 29 in good health. The CDR3 coding sequence is TGTGCCAGTAGTAAGGTTAGCGGGATAGTCACAGATACGCAGTATTTT. Protein sequence: CASSKVSGIVTDTQYF.